What follows are 26 T cell receptor beta chains derived from one specimen sequenced in a study of CD8 T cells in Susac syndrome (dated by TCRdb to the late 2010s). The library was made by the immunoSEQ multiplex PCR assay. RNA was extracted using the RNeasy kit, and roughly 0.5 to 1 ug of the RNA was reverse transcribed with random hexamers. TCRdb reprocessed the public reads (quality trimming at Q25 with fastp, clone calling with MiXCR) and kept in-frame beta chains. Duplicate CDR3 protein sequences are folded into a single record with the most common DNA and genes. The sample includes under 70,000 distinct CDR3 sequences, with more than 90% observed a single time. 0.15% to 0.2% of the sample goes to the ten largest clones. Sequenced material: CD8+ T cells from PBMCs. These receptors came from a human donor in good health.

This chain connects TRBV2 to TRBJ2-3, with D possibly matching TRBD1 (5 bases). Trimming left V 2 bases short and J 5 bases short, with 5 bases between. This CDR3 has 12 residues. Germline values: CDR1 SNHLY, CDR2 FYNNEI. In DNA form, the CDR3 reads TGTGCCAGCAGTGAAAGGGGAGATACGCAGTATTTT. Its translation: CASSERGDTQYF. The full variable domain, with the rest looked up from reference TRBV2 and TRBJ2-3, is EPEVTQTPSHQVTQMGQEVILRCVPISNHLYFYWYRQILGQKVEFLVSFYNNEISEKSEIFDDQFSVERPDGSNFTLKIRSTKLEDSAMYFCASSERGDTQYFGPGTRLTVL.

This chain joins TRBV27 and TRBJ2-7, with a weak D call TRBD2 (6 bases). V was trimmed by 4 bases and J by 0 bases, leaving 10 bases between them. Germline CDR1 is MNHEY and CDR2 is SMNVEV (reference sequence). CDR3 length: 14 amino acids. CDR3 in amino acids: CASSSAGHSYEQYF. The CDR3 DNA reads as TGTGCCAGCAGTTCCGCGGGGCACTCCTACGAGCAGTACTTC.

In this sample, this clonotype turned up once. The J gene is TRBJ1-2, the V gene TRBV5-1; D not certain. The CDR3 totals 11 residues. Germline CDR1 SGHRS, CDR2 YFSETQ. The V end was cut by 4 bases, the J end by 5 bases, with 6 bases between. CDR3 region: CASSGGYGYTF. CDR3 nucleotide sequence: TGCGCCAGCAGCGGAGGATATGGCTACACCTTC.

The chain is built from TRBV5-5 and TRBJ2-7; maybe TRBD2 (5 bases). Germline CDR1 reads SGHKS; CDR2 reads YYEKEE (reference sequence). The V gene lost 2 bases and the J gene lost 2 bases, with 11 bases spanning the gap. The CDR3 covers 14 residues. In DNA, the CDR3 is TGTGCCAGCAGCTTAGAGGGCAGCACCTACGAGCAGTACTTC. It encodes CASSLEGSTYEQYF.

V and J are TRBV2 and TRBJ2-7, with TRBD1 as a possible D gene (5 bases). The CDR3 runs to 15 residues. Per germline, CDR1 SNHLY and CDR2 FYNNEI. Trimming took 2 bases from V and 0 from J, leaving 11 bases between them. The CDR3, as DNA: TGTGCCAGCAGTGAAACCCAGGGCGCCTCCTACGAGCAGTACTTC. Its protein product is CASSETQGASYEQYF.

J is TRBJ1-3 and V is TRBV4-1, with D uncertain. The CDR3 is 16 amino acids. V lost 4 bases and J lost 0, with 13 bases in between. The V gene's germline CDR1 is MGHRA and CDR2 YSYEKL. The CDR3 loop reads CASSPESGISGNTIYF. The CDR3 coding sequence is TGCGCCAGCAGCCCGGAGAGCGGGATCTCTGGAAACACCATATATTTT.

The gene calls are TRBV6-6 and TRBJ2-3; D is possibly TRBD2 (7 bases). This CDR3 spans 14 amino acids. Germline-derived CDR1 and CDR2 are MNHNY and SVGAGI (reference sequence). V dropped 5 bases and J dropped 5 bases, with 14 bases sitting between them. The CDR3 loop is CASSPRGAGDTQYF. The CDR3 DNA follows: TGTGCCAGCAGTCCCCGGGGGGCGGGAGATACGCAGTATTTT.

The chain links TRBV29-1 to TRBJ2-1; 9 nucleotides match TRBD2. The CDR3 totals 18 residues. Trimming cost V 0 bases and J 0 bases; bases outside gene matches: 9. From germline, CDR1 is SQVTM and CDR2 ANQGSEA. Here the CDR3 reads CSVEDPFAGGSSYNEQFF. CDR3 sequence (DNA): TGCAGCGTTGAAGATCCCTTCGCGGGGGGGAGCTCCTACAATGAGCAGTTCTTC.

V gene TRBV12-3 or TRBV12-4 combines with J gene TRBJ1-3; possibly TRBD1 for D (6 bases). The CDR3 is 15 residues long. V lost 3 bases and J lost 0, with 9 bases in between. DNA for the CDR3: TGTGCCAGCAGTTTGGACAGTGCCTCTGGAAACACCATATATTTT. Residues: CASSLDSASGNTIYF.

V gene TRBV7-2 combines with J gene TRBJ1-4; D perhaps matches TRBD1 (5 bases). The CDR3 is 14 amino acids. Trimming left V 5 bases short and J 5 bases short, with 12 bases between. In germline, CDR1 is SGHTA, CDR2 FQGNSA. The CDR3 coding sequence is TGTGCCAGCAGCGGATCCGGGGCAAATGAAAAACTGTTTTTT. Its translation: CASSGSGANEKLFF. The whole variable domain, filled in from reference TRBV7-2 and TRBJ1-4, reads GAGVSQSPSNKVTEKGKDVELRCDPISGHTALYWYRQSLGQGLEFLIYFQGNSAPDKSGLPSDRFSAERTGGSVSTLTIQRTQQEDSAVYLCASSGSGANEKLFFGSGTQLSVL.

The V gene is TRBV12-3 or TRBV12-4, the J gene TRBJ2-7; possibly TRBD1 for D (5 bases). The CDR3 sequence is 15 residues long. V dropped 6 bases and J dropped 6 bases, with 21 bases sitting between them. The CDR3 loop is CASRDQGGRFSEQYF. CDR3 coding DNA: TGTGCCAGCAGGGACCAGGGTGGTCGATTCAGCGAGCAGTACTTC.

The chain couples TRBV6-5 to TRBJ1-5; 8 bases match TRBD1. Germline-derived CDR1 and CDR2 are MNHEY and SVGAGI. The CDR3 runs 15 residues. The J segment lost 0 bases and the V segment lost 5 bases, leaving 3 bases of the junction unmatched. The CDR3 nucleotides are TGTGCCAGCAGTCTCGGACAGGGTAGCAATCAGCCCCAGCATTTT. Its protein is CASSLGQGSNQPQHF.

This chain links TRBV6-5 with TRBJ2-7; TRBD1 aligns across 8 bases. Germline CDR1 reads MNHEY; CDR2 reads SVGAGI. V lost 0 bases to trimming and J lost 3 bases; unmatched junction nucleotides: 4. The CDR3 extends over 15 amino acids. The DNA of the CDR3 is TGTGCCAGCAGTTACTCTCAGGGGGCCAGCTACGAGCAGTACTTC. It specifies CASSYSQGASYEQYF.

V is TRBV5-1 and J is TRBJ2-1, with D possibly being TRBD1 or TRBD2 (5 bases each). Trimming removed 0 bases at V and 3 bases at J, with 10 bases between. The CDR3 is 15 amino acids. From germline, CDR1 is SGHRS and CDR2 YFSETQ. The CDR3 protein is CASSLEGTDYNEQFF. Here the CDR3 DNA reads TGCGCCAGCAGCTTGGAAGGGACGGACTACAATGAGCAGTTCTTC.

The chain couples TRBV5-1 to TRBJ2-1; D remains ambiguous. This CDR3 contains 16 residues. Deletions cut 0 bases from V and 1 base from J, with 11 bases between. CDR1 and CDR2 (germline): SGHRS, YFSETQ. In DNA form, the CDR3 reads TGCGCCAGCAGCTTGGGGCGACAAGGGTCCTACAATGAGCAGTTCTTC. Amino acid sequence: CASSLGRQGSYNEQFF.

V gene TRBV6-5 combines with J gene TRBJ2-7; tentative D call: TRBD2 (6 bases). CDR3 length: 16 amino acids. V was trimmed by 0 bases and J by 4 bases, leaving 16 bases between them. Germline V gene sequence: CDR1 MNHEY, CDR2 SVGAGI. CDR3 coding DNA: TGTGCCAGCAGTTACTCCTCCGGGAGCCGGCCGTACGAGCAGTACTTC. Its translation: CASSYSSGSRPYEQYF.

This chain uses TRBV7-9 with TRBJ2-5, with a possible D match to TRBD2 (6 bases). V shed 2 bases and J shed 0 bases, with 7 bases lying between them. Germline values: CDR1 SEHNR, CDR2 FQNEAQ (reference sequence). This CDR3 has 14 residues. Here the CDR3 reads CASSLTGDQETQYF. Written as DNA, the CDR3 is TGTGCCAGCAGCTTAACGGGGGACCAAGAGACCCAGTACTTC.

Comments on this clonotype: A read error may produce the germline difference seen at one junction end. The chain couples TRBV20-1 to TRBJ2-4, with 14 bases matching TRBD2. This CDR3 has 16 residues. The germline V gene encodes CDR1 DFQATT and CDR2 SNEGSKA (reference sequence). CDR3 sequence: CSARETSGGARNIQYF. The CDR3 DNA sequence: TGCAGTGCTAGAGAGACTAGCGGGGGGGCCAGAAACATTCAGTACTTC.

This chain connects TRBV6-1 to TRBJ2-6, with a tentative D call TRBD1 (6 bases). Germline CDR1 is MNHNS and CDR2 is SASEGT. V dropped 5 bases and J dropped 0 bases, with 17 bases sitting between them. This CDR3 contains 18 residues. The CDR3 region has the DNA TGTGCCAGCAGTATAGAACAGGGACCCCACTCTGGGGCCAACGTCCTGACTTTC. It is translated as CASSIEQGPHSGANVLTF.

The chain carries TRBV24-1 and TRBJ2-3; D uncertain. This CDR3 has 15 residues. Trimming cost V 5 bases and J 2 bases, with 13 bases left between them. Germline V lookup: CDR1 KGHDR, CDR2 SFDVKD. CDR3: CATSAQSYTTDTQYF. The CDR3 region has the DNA TGTGCCACCAGTGCCCAGAGCTACACCACAGATACGCAGTATTTT.

The chain joins TRBV11-2 to TRBJ2-5; D remains ambiguous. V lost 5 bases and J lost 5, with 15 bases in between. Germline values: CDR1 SGHAT, CDR2 FQNNGV. This CDR3 has 14 amino acids. CDR3 residues: CASSIAGLQETQYF. CDR3 nucleotides: TGTGCCAGCAGCATCGCAGGCTTACAGGAGACCCAGTACTTC.

The J gene is TRBJ2-3, the V gene TRBV7-3; 8 bases are shared with TRBD2. This CDR3 region has 15 residues. The germline CDR1 and CDR2 sequences are SGHTA and FQGTGA. J was trimmed by 6 bases and V by 1 base; bases with no gene match: 6. The CDR3 DNA is TGTGCCAGCAGCTTAAGACTAGCGTCAGGTGATACGCAGTATTTT. This sequence encodes CASSLRLASGDTQYF.

J is TRBJ2-3 and V is TRBV4-1, with D hard to call. The CDR3 has 15 residues. From germline, CDR1 is MGHRA and CDR2 YSYEKL. V was trimmed by 0 bases and J by 0 bases, leaving 7 bases between them. This CDR3 is CASSQDADSTDTQYF. The CDR3 coding sequence is TGCGCCAGCAGCCAAGATGCCGATAGCACAGATACGCAGTATTTT.

This chain connects TRBV20-1 to TRBJ2-5, with 8 bases that match TRBD2. Germline CDR1 is DFQATT and CDR2 is SNEGSKA (reference sequence). CDR3 length: 16 residues. Trimming cost V 0 bases and J 4 bases; bases outside gene matches: 10. The CDR3 nucleotides read TGCAGTGCTAGAGATGTGACGAGGACTAGCAGAGAGACCCAGTACTTC. Its translation is CSARDVTRTSRETQYF.

The chain has TRBV4-1 and TRBJ1-1; 7 positions match TRBD1. Trimming at V came to 2 bases and at J to 1 base, leaving 1 base not matched to a gene. This CDR3 spans 14 amino acids. Germline CDR1 reads MGHRA; CDR2 reads YSYEKL. CDR3 protein: CASSQPGGNTEAFF. As DNA, the CDR3 is TGCGCCAGCAGCCAACCAGGGGGGAACACTGAAGCTTTCTTT.

The CDR3 spells CASSLYGDPGLDEQFF. CDR3 nucleotide sequence: TGTGCCAGCAGTTTATACGGGGACCCTGGTTTGGATGAGCAGTTCTTC. The rearrangement links TRBV27 to TRBJ2-1; tentatively, D is TRBD1 or TRBD2 (5 bases each). The ends were cut back, 1 base at V and 8 bases at J, with 18 bases in the middle. The V gene's germline CDR1 is MNHEY and CDR2 SMNVEV (reference sequence). The CDR3 contains 16 residues.